Reported below is one T cell receptor (beta chain). This sample was included in a study of immune characterization of retroperitoneal liposarcoma. MiXCR was run by TCRdb on the PCR reads, yielding one entry per CDR3 protein. Of roughly 3,000 distinct CDR3 sequences listed, roughly 39% are singletons. CDR1 is MNHNS, CDR2 SASEGT, per germline. The V end was cut by 2 bases, the J end by 1 base, with 5 bases between. This CDR3 comprises 13 residues. The genes are TRBV6-1 and TRBJ1-1; D uncertain. The sample taken for sequencing was tumor tissue. The clonotype comes from a male donor with retroperitoneal liposarcoma. The CDR3 is CASSETENTEAFF. In nucleotides, the CDR3 is TGTGCCAGCAGTGAAACAGAGAACACTGAAGCTTTCTTT.